This T cell receptor beta chain was obtained from a study of identical twins. General observations from the study: Zero-insertion analyses could be partly confounded by invariant MAIT and iNKT cells.

This clonotype was detected only a few times. Its matching antigen is unknown. The cDNA had a unique molecular identifier and a template-switch universal primer site. In TCRdb, the 5' RACE reads were re-called with MiXCR into one record per CDR3 protein. This table has hundreds of thousands of distinct CDR3 sequences, roughly 18% appearing once. This same sample was also part of a study on T cells expressing NK-cell markers. That paper adds: Seven sequenced donors out of eight were HCMV-seropositive, one seronegative. In 5 to 7 donors, dominant CD3+CD56+NKG2C+ clones formed roughly 1.0-7.5% of CD8+ cells.

This clonotype was sampled from a woman between 18 and 29 years old in good health. Sequencing was done on a sample of PBMCs.

CDR3: CATRLGMTSDYNEQFF. In DNA, the CDR3 is TGTGCCACCAGGTTGGGGATGACTAGCGACTACAATGAGCAGTTCTTC. The V gene is TRBV15, the J gene TRBJ2-1, with 8 positions matching TRBD2. V gave up 6 bases and J gave up 3 bases; unmatched junction bases: 10. The V gene's germline CDR1 is LNHNV and CDR2 YYDKDF (reference sequence). This CDR3 spans 16 amino acids.